The 13 T cell receptor beta chains below all came from one sample that was sequenced in a study of blood T cell repertoires in COVID-19. Method: immunoSEQ multiplex PCR; TCRdb's copy keeps in-frame clones and lacks some. This repertoire shows about 220,000 clones, more than 85% found once; its top ten account for roughly 0.7%. The sequencing sample was made of peripheral blood. Every receptor here comes from a man in his forties with acute or convalescent COVID-19.

The genes are TRBV6-5 and TRBJ1-2, with D maybe TRBD1 (5 bases). Germline V gives CDR1 MNHEY, CDR2 SVGAGI. This CDR3 is built from 13 residues. V was trimmed by 0 bases and J by 8 bases, leaving 10 bases between them. The CDR3 sequence: CASSYSTVGGYTF. As DNA, the CDR3 is TGTGCCAGCAGTTACTCGACAGTAGGAGGCTACACCTTC.

The chain carries TRBV28 and TRBJ2-1; 10 positions match TRBD2. The germline gives CDR1 MDHEN, CDR2 SYDVKM. CDR3 length: 15 residues. The junction had 6 bases not matched to a gene; V was cut back by 5 bases and J by 5 bases. CDR3 residues: CASSELTSGDNEQFF. The CDR3 DNA reads as TGTGCCAGCAGTGAACTCACTAGCGGGGACAATGAGCAGTTCTTC.

This chain joins TRBV11-3 and TRBJ2-1; TRBD2 matches 10 bases. Germline V lookup: CDR1 SGHNT, CDR2 YENEEA. J lost 2 bases, V lost 5 bases, and 6 bases had no gene match. The CDR3 contains 16 residues. In DNA form, the CDR3 reads TGTGCCAGCAGCCTAAGAGCGGGAGGGCCCTACAATGAGCAGTTCTTC. Translating gives CASSLRAGGPYNEQFF.

This chain joins TRBV5-1 and TRBJ1-2; perhaps TRBD1 as D (5 bases). The germline gives CDR1 SGHRS, CDR2 YFSETQ. V was pared by 4 bases and J by 6 bases, with 13 bases between. The CDR3 runs 13 residues. The CDR3 reads CASSPTGGNGYTF. Written as DNA, the CDR3 is TGCGCCAGCAGCCCGACGGGGGGGAATGGCTACACCTTC.

This rearrangement joins TRBV10-3 to TRBJ2-1; 9 bases are a match to TRBD2. The CDR3 runs 12 residues. Looked up from germline, CDR1 is ENHRY and CDR2 is SYGVKD. V lost 8 bases to trimming and J lost 8 bases; unmatched junction nucleotides: 4. The CDR3 sequence: CAIGGGAYEQFF. The CDR3 region has the DNA TGTGCCATCGGCGGGGGGGCCTATGAGCAGTTCTTC.

A single count supports this clone. The V gene is TRBV20-1, the J gene TRBJ1-1; tentatively, D is TRBD1 (5 bases). V dropped 3 bases and J dropped 11 bases, with 13 bases sitting between them. This CDR3 region has 11 residues. CDR1 is DFQATT, CDR2 SNEGSKA, per germline (reference sequence). The CDR3 sequence is CSASPGLRAFF. The CDR3 DNA reads TGCAGTGCTAGCCCAGGGCTCCGGGCTTTCTTT.

The chain is built from TRBV30 and TRBJ2-1, with 11 bases lining up with TRBD2. This CDR3 has 17 amino acids. V gave up 2 bases and J gave up 8 bases; unmatched junction bases: 14. Germline loops: CDR1 GTSNPN, CDR2 SVGIG (reference sequence). CDR3 DNA sequence: TGTGCCTGGAGTAGGGCCGGGGCTAGCGGGAGGCCCGATGAGCAGTTCTTC. Translation gives CAWSRAGASGRPDEQFF.

The chain is built from TRBV2 and TRBJ2-5; possible D gene TRBD1, 6 bases. There are 15 residues in the CDR3. The V gene's germline CDR1 is SNHLY and CDR2 FYNNEI. V was pared by 3 bases and J by 2 bases, with 13 bases between. CDR3 sequence reads: CASSDFRGQQETQYF. CDR3 DNA sequence: TGTGCCAGCAGTGATTTTAGGGGACAACAAGAGACCCAGTACTTC.

This clone was found once. V is TRBV10-3 and J is TRBJ2-4; a weak D match, TRBD1 (6 bases). The ends were cut back, 5 bases at V and 11 bases at J, with 16 bases in the middle. CDR1 ENHRY and CDR2 SYGVKD come from the germline V gene. The CDR3 length is 13 residues. CDR3 in amino acids: CAISPGQGDFQYF. As DNA, the CDR3 is TGTGCCATCAGTCCGGGACAAGGTGATTTTCAGTACTTC.

This clone was detected a few times. The chain combines TRBV28 with TRBJ1-6; TRBD1 agrees at 8 bases. V trimming: 3 bases; J trimming: 7 bases; junction bases outside the gene matches: 5. Looked up from germline, CDR1 is MDHEN and CDR2 is SYDVKM. The CDR3 is 15 amino acids. The CDR3 bases are TGTGCCAGCAGTTTTGGACAGGGAGGGAATTCACCCCTCCACTTT. Protein product: CASSFGQGGNSPLHF.

V and J are TRBV13 and TRBJ2-7; TRBD2 aligns across 8 bases. The CDR3 length is 16 residues. J lost 2 bases, V lost 5 bases, and 11 bases had no gene match. CDR1 PRHDT and CDR2 FYEKMQ come from the germline V gene (reference sequence). Here the CDR3 reads CASSPQAGVSPYEQYF. The CDR3 DNA is TGTGCCAGCAGCCCACAAGCGGGAGTTTCCCCCTACGAGCAGTACTTC. Full variable domain (remainder filled in from reference TRBV13 and TRBJ2-7): AAGVIQSPRHLIKEKRETATLKCYPIPRHDTVYWYQQGPGQDPQFLISFYEKMQSDKGSIPDRFSAQQFSDYHSELNMSSLELGDSALYFCASSPQAGVSPYEQYFGPGTRLTVT.

V and J are TRBV20-1 and TRBJ1-1, with D possibly matching TRBD1 (6 bases). Per the germline V gene, CDR1 is DFQATT and CDR2 is SNEGSKA (reference sequence). CDR3 length: 11 amino acids. The V gene lost 5 bases and the J gene lost 11 bases, with 15 bases spanning the gap. The CDR3 region is CSAQGTNWAFF. CDR3 bases: TGCAGTGCTCAGGGGACAAATTGGGCTTTCTTT.

J is TRBJ2-7 and V is TRBV4-1; unclear D gene. Trimming cost V 0 bases and J 2 bases, with 11 bases left between them. This CDR3 has 15 amino acids. CDR1 is MGHRA and CDR2 is YSYEKL in the germline V gene. The CDR3 DNA reads TGCGCCAGCAGCCAAGATGTGGCGGCTCCCTACGAGCAGTACTTC. It translates to CASSQDVAAPYEQYF.